A single sample gave rise to the 21 T cell receptor beta chains below, sequenced in a study of blood T cell repertoires in COVID-19 (dated by TCRdb to the early 2020s). Receptors were amplified or captured by the immunoSEQ multiplex PCR assay. The table comes from immuneACCESS by way of TCRdb, which keeps in-frame sequences with V and J called. Part of the clones is missing from these tables; in studies checked, under half for an unresolved V gene and the rest for unknown reasons. This sample has more than 90,000 clones in its table, and around 82% of those were observed once. Roughly 12% of the sample rests with the top ten. Sequenced sample: peripheral blood. The receptors were sampled from a human donor in a cohort sampled during active COVID-19.

The chain uses TRBV27 and TRBJ1-6; tentatively, D is TRBD1 (6 bases). CDR3 size: 17 residues. V was trimmed by 0 bases and J by 9 bases, leaving 18 bases between them. Germline CDR1 MNHEY, CDR2 SMNVEV (reference sequence). CDR3 residues: CASSLSYRDIIRSPLHF. In DNA, the CDR3 is TGTGCCAGCAGTTTATCGTACAGGGATATAATTCGTTCACCCCTCCACTTT.

The chain recombines TRBV6-2 or TRBV6-3 with TRBJ1-1; D is possibly TRBD1 (6 bases). V lost 4 bases and J 2 bases, leaving 11 bases between the germline ends. The CDR3 loop spans 14 amino acids. The germline CDR1 and CDR2 sequences are MNHEY and SVGEGT. CDR3 DNA: TGTGCCAGCAGTTTGGGGGCTAGAAACACTGAAGCTTTCTTT. It is translated as CASSLGARNTEAFF.

The CDR3 sequence is CASRQGNTEAFF. As DNA, the CDR3 is TGTGCCAGCAGACAGGGCAACACTGAAGCTTTCTTT. V gene TRBV6-5 combines with J gene TRBJ1-1; D is perhaps TRBD1 (6 bases). Germline lookup yields CDR1 MNHEY and CDR2 SVGAGI. This CDR3 spans 12 amino acids. V dropped 6 bases and J dropped 2 bases, with 7 bases sitting between them.

This clone was recorded only once. V is TRBV27 and J is TRBJ2-1; D is perhaps TRBD1 (7 bases). With 7 bases removed from V and 1 base from J, the gap between germline ends came to 20 bases. The CDR3 extends over 17 amino acids. CDR1 is MNHEY and CDR2 is SMNVEV in the germline V gene (reference sequence). DNA for the CDR3: TGTGCCAGCAAACCCACTGCCTCAGGGGGGTCCTACAATGAGCAGTTCTTC. Amino acids: CASKPTASGGSYNEQFF.

The rearrangement uses TRBV9 and TRBJ2-3, with 10 bases fitting TRBD2. This CDR3 contains 16 residues. J lost 5 bases, V lost 0 bases, and 6 bases had no gene match. Germline V gene sequence: CDR1 SGDLS, CDR2 YYNGEE. Here the CDR3 reads CASSVASGGIEDTQYF. DNA for the CDR3: TGTGCCAGCAGCGTAGCTAGCGGGGGAATTGAAGATACGCAGTATTTT.

The rearrangement links TRBV18 to TRBJ2-1, with 8 bases identical to TRBD1. The CDR3 has 17 amino acids. J gave up 3 bases and V 4 bases, and 11 bases lay outside the gene matches. The germline V gene has CDR1 KGHSH and CDR2 LQKENI. The CDR3 reads CASSQGVTGTGYNEQFF. For the CDR3, the DNA is TGTGCCAGCTCACAAGGCGTAACCGGGACAGGCTACAATGAGCAGTTCTTC. The full variable domain, rest sourced from reference TRBV18 and TRBJ2-1, is NAGVMQNPRHLVRRRGQEARLRCSPMKGHSHVYWYRQLPEEGLKFMVYLQKENIIDESGMPKERFSAEFPKEGPSILRIQQVVRGDSAAYFCASSQGVTGTGYNEQFFGPGTRLTVL.

V usage is TRBV6-6 and J usage is TRBJ1-1; no firm D call. Germline V gene lookup returns CDR1 MNHNY and CDR2 SVGAGI (reference sequence). CDR3 length equals 13 residues. Trimming stripped 6 bases from V and 1 base from J, with 9 bases between. CDR3 DNA: TGTGCCAGCAGCGACCCGGGGAACACTGAAGCTTTCTTT. It translates to CASSDPGNTEAFF.

The chain couples TRBV7-2 to TRBJ1-2; 12 bases match TRBD1. Looked up from germline, CDR1 is SGHTA and CDR2 is FQGNSA. The length of the CDR3 is 16 residues. Germline trimming cut 6 bases from V and 8 bases from J; bases unmatched to any gene: 13. The DNA for the CDR3 is TGTGCCAGCAGAAATCCGGGACAGGGGGCCCAGGAGGGCTACACCTTC. Residues: CASRNPGQGAQEGYTF. Drawing the rest from reference TRBV7-2 and TRBJ1-2, the complete variable domain is GAGVSQSPSNKVTEKGKDVELRCDPISGHTALYWYRQSLGQGLEFLIYFQGNSAPDKSGLPSDRFSAERTGGSVSTLTIQRTQQEDSAVYLCASRNPGQGAQEGYTFGSGTRLTVV.

This clone was detected only once. The V and J genes are TRBV5-6 and TRBJ2-1, with D possibly TRBD1 on 5 matching bases. This CDR3 spans 14 amino acids. V was cut by 3 bases and J by 10 bases, with 17 bases left in between. CDR1 and CDR2 (germline): SGHDT, YYEEEE. The CDR3 DNA follows: TGTGCCAGCAGCTCGGACCCAGGGTTCCGGGAGCAGTTCTTC. Its translation: CASSSDPGFREQFF.

The count of this clone is one. V and J are TRBV10-2 and TRBJ2-7; TRBD1 matches 8 bases. V shed 2 bases and J 0 bases; nucleotides not matched to a gene: 9. Germline V CDR1 and CDR2: WSHSY, SAAADI. This CDR3 spans 17 amino acids. CDR3 residues: CASSEPLTGVPSYEQYF. The CDR3 DNA is TGCGCCAGCAGTGAGCCACTGACAGGGGTCCCCTCCTACGAGCAGTACTTC.

The chain employs TRBV4-1 and TRBJ1-5; D is perhaps TRBD1 (5 bases). V lost 0 bases and J 2 bases, leaving 14 bases between the germline ends. The CDR3 is 17 amino acids. Germline CDR1 MGHRA, CDR2 YSYEKL. The CDR3 protein is CASSQDPPGARNQPQHF. DNA of the CDR3: TGCGCCAGCAGCCAAGATCCGCCTGGGGCACGCAATCAGCCCCAGCATTTT.

The chain employs TRBV18 and TRBJ2-1; unclear D gene. Looked up from germline, CDR1 is KGHSH and CDR2 is LQKENI. This CDR3 spans 14 amino acids. V was shortened by 6 bases and J by 2 bases, with 11 bases between the two germline ends. CDR3: CASSVLGTYNEQFF. CDR3 DNA: TGTGCCAGCTCGGTTCTAGGTACCTACAATGAGCAGTTCTTC.

The J gene is TRBJ2-5, the V gene TRBV6-5; no firm D call. CDR3 length: 15 amino acids. The germline CDR1 and CDR2 sequences are MNHEY and SVGAGI. Trimming took 10 bases from V and 1 from J, leaving 19 bases between them. CDR3 nucleotide sequence: TGTGCCACCACCCGAACGTGGGCATTCCAAGAGACCCAGTACTTC. Its protein is CATTRTWAFQETQYF.

The chain is built from TRBV7-6 and TRBJ2-3, with D perhaps matching TRBD2 (8 bases). Germline loops: CDR1 SGHVS, CDR2 FNYEAQ. The CDR3 is made up of 18 amino acids. Trimming cost V 5 bases and J 0 bases, with 21 bases left between them. The CDR3 sequence: CASSPQGGGRPSTDTQYF. CDR3 in DNA: TGTGCCAGCAGCCCTCAGGGGGGCGGGAGGCCTAGCACAGATACGCAGTATTTT.

This chain connects TRBV15 to TRBJ2-1; D might be TRBD2 (6 bases). Germline V gives CDR1 LNHNV, CDR2 YYDKDF (reference sequence). Trimming shortened V by 0 bases and J by 15 bases, and 21 bases separated the two germline ends. There are 15 residues in the CDR3. The CDR3 region is CATSRDLEGSARRFF. DNA for the CDR3: TGTGCCACCAGCAGAGATCTGGAGGGGTCAGCTCGTCGGTTCTTC.

The rearrangement joins TRBV5-6 to TRBJ1-5; a weak D match, TRBD1 (5 bases). The V and J ends lost 0 bases and 5 bases respectively, with 12 bases between them. The length of the CDR3 is 15 residues. In germline, CDR1 is SGHDT, CDR2 YYEEEE. DNA for the CDR3: TGTGCCAGCAGCTTGGGTCCCGCAGGGCATCAGCCCCAGCATTTT. Amino acid sequence: CASSLGPAGHQPQHF.

CDR3 bases: TGTGCCAGCAGCTTGGGGGACAGAAGCTCCTACGAGCAGTACTTC. Translation gives CASSLGDRSSYEQYF. The chain couples TRBV5-4 to TRBJ2-7; 7 positions match TRBD1. The germline gives CDR1 SGHNT, CDR2 YYREEE (reference sequence). The J segment lost 0 bases and the V segment lost 0 bases, leaving 3 bases of the junction unmatched. This CDR3 has 15 residues. The full variable domain, completed using reference TRBV5-4 and TRBJ2-7, is ETGVTQSPTHLIKTRGQQVTLRCSSQSGHNTVSWYQQALGQGPQFIFQYYREEENGRGNFPPRFSGLQFPNYSSELNVNALELDDSALYLCASSLGDRSSYEQYFGPGTRLTVT.

The sample holds one count of this clone. The chain carries TRBV4-2 and TRBJ1-4; D perhaps matches TRBD1 (5 bases). The V gene lost 8 bases and the J gene lost 4 bases, with 11 bases spanning the gap. Germline lookup yields CDR1 LGHNA and CDR2 YNFKEQ. The CDR3 runs to 13 residues. CDR3 protein: CASRGGNNEKLFF. The CDR3 DNA reads TGTGCCAGCCGGGGGGGGAATAATGAAAAACTGTTTTTT.

The chain carries TRBV12-3 or TRBV12-4 and TRBJ1-6; no clear D. V was clipped by 5 bases and J by 6 bases, with 5 bases between them. This CDR3 spans 12 amino acids. CDR3 amino acids: CASSNSNSPLHF. The DNA of the CDR3 is TGTGCCAGCAGTAACAGTAATTCACCCCTCCACTTT.

This clone was observed a handful of times. CDR3 loop: CASSPHSGQGASEAFF. As DNA, the CDR3 is TGTGCCAGCAGCCCCCATTCCGGACAGGGGGCGTCTGAAGCTTTCTTT. The rearrangement uses TRBV7-2 and TRBJ1-1; 11 bases line up with TRBD1. V was clipped by 5 bases and J by 6 bases; unmatched bases: 11. The germline V gene encodes CDR1 SGHTA and CDR2 FQGNSA. The CDR3 is made up of 16 amino acids.

This clone was observed once. Other DNA sequences in the sample encode the same CDR3. V usage is TRBV9 and J usage is TRBJ1-1, with D possibly TRBD1 on 5 matching bases. V lost 1 base and J 2 bases, leaving 9 bases between the germline ends. CDR1 and CDR2 from the germline V gene are SGDLS and YYNGEE. The CDR3 runs 14 residues. CDR3 region: CASSVRQSNTEAFF. CDR3 nucleotide sequence: TGTGCCAGCAGCGTAAGACAGAGCAACACTGAAGCTTTCTTT.